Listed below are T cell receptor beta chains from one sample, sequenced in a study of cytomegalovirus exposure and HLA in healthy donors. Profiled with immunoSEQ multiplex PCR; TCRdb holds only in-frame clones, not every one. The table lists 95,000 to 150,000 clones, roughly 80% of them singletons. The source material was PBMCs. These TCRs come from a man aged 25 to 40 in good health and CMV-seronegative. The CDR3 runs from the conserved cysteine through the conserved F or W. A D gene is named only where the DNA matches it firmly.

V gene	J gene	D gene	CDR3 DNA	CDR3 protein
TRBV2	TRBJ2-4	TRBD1	TGTGCCAGCAGCGACAGACGGAGGACAGGGTTAAACATTCAGTACTTC	CASSDRRRTGLNIQYF
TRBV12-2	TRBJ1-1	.	TGTGCAAGTCGCTTAGGAAGGACAGGGGGCTGCGGGGACACTGAAGCTTTCTTT	CASRLGRTGGCGDTEAFF
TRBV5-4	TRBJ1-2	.	TGTGCCAGCAGCCAGGACGCAGGGATCGGGTACACCTTC	CASSQDAGIGYTF
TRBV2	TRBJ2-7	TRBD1	TGTGCCAGCAGACGGGAGGGACAGGGGTCCTACGAGCAGTACTTC	CASRREGQGSYEQYF
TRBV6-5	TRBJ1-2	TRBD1	TGTGCCAGCAGGTCAGAAATAACAGGGGAGCCGGGCTACACCTTC	CASRSEITGEPGYTF
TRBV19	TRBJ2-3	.	TGTGCCAGTAGTATAGCTCAGGGCCCCACAGATACGCAGTATTTT	CASSIAQGPTDTQYF
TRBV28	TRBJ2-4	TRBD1	TGTGCCAGCAGTCTATCGGGACAGAAAAACATTCAGTACTTC	CASSLSGQKNIQYF
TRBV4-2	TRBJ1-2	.	TGTGCCAGCAGCCAAGATAACAGCTATGGCTACACCTTC	CASSQDNSYGYTF
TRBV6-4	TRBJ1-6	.	TGTGCCAGCAGTAGGGAGGAGGATTCACCCCTCCACTTT	CASSREEDSPLHF
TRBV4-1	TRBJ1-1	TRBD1	TGCGCCAGCAGCCAAGTCAGGAGGGGGCGCGGTACTGAAGCTTTCTTT	CASSQVRRGRGTEAFF